The clone carrying this T cell receptor (beta chain) was seen only a few times. The antigen is undetermined. What was amplified from RNA transcripts were TCR beta CDR3 regions. A set of HTBI primers served as the primers for a first-round RT-PCR of the TCR CDR3. In TCRdb, the multiplex PCR reads were re-called with MiXCR into one record per CDR3 protein. The sample lists about 760,000 distinct CDR3 sequences, roughly 32% occurring once. The data are from a study of T cells in Graves' hyperthyroidism and ophthalmopathy. Whole-study context: Peripheral blood was taken when the disease was first diagnosed, before any treatment began.

This CDR3 contains 16 residues. The V gene's germline CDR1 is SGHDT and CDR2 YYEEEE. V dropped 0 bases and J dropped 0; count of bases not matched to a gene: 5. Study-level points and caveats: Separation of ophthalmopathy from stable hyperthyroidism was achieved by a 13 V-J model.

The V gene is TRBV5-6, the J gene TRBJ1-1; TRBD1 agrees at 7 bases. The clonotype comes from a woman between 40 and 55 years old with Graves' hyperthyroidism. The sample was blood. CDR3 residues: CASSLDGTEMNTEAFF. The CDR3 DNA reads as TGTGCCAGCAGCTTGGATGGGACAGAGATGAACACTGAAGCTTTCTTT.